Listed below are T cell receptor beta chains from one sample, sequenced in a study of cytomegalovirus exposure and HLA in healthy donors. The table came from immunoSEQ multiplex PCR; TCRdb's copy has only in-frame clones and leaves some out. Among about 160,000 clones, less than 90% were seen once, and the ten largest hold about 6%. Sample: PBMCs. The receptors here all came from a woman aged 25 to 39 in good health and CMV-seronegative. Both conserved end residues are part of each CDR3.

v_call	j_call	cdr3_aa
TRBV4-3	TRBJ1-1	CASSPWAGKNTEAFF
TRBV7-3	TRBJ2-7	CASRAPIAGGPPYEQYF
TRBV5-1	TRBJ2-5	CASSLDSGLETQYF
TRBV28	TRBJ2-2	CASSPTYPTGELFF
TRBV5-1	TRBJ2-5	CASSIQGASSGETQYF
TRBV5-1	TRBJ1-1	CASSRDRVDTEAFF
TRBV5-4	TRBJ2-2	CASSLVNQAGGPYTGELFF
TRBV5-1	TRBJ1-2	CASSLDPRGQGYGYTF
TRBV30	TRBJ1-2	CAWRLGFDGYTF
TRBV9	TRBJ1-2	CASSVSGGYGYTF
TRBV7-8	TRBJ2-3	CASTLRGSGGAGFPDTQYF
TRBV5-1	TRBJ1-1	CASSPGTGNTEAFF
TRBV2	TRBJ2-2	CASGLGRANTGELFF
TRBV9	TRBJ2-2	CASSLSGGTGELFF
TRBV7-8	TRBJ1-5	CASSLFEGRNQPQHF
TRBV6-5	TRBJ2-7	CASSSHLAGGPITQSF
TRBV5-6	TRBJ2-1	CASSLGRRYNEQFF
TRBV30	TRBJ2-5	CAWSTLTTQYF
TRBV2	TRBJ2-7	CASSGRVEQYF
TRBV7-9	TRBJ2-2	CASSLGGDYTGELFF
TRBV5-5	TRBJ1-5	CASQMGETSNQPQHF
TRBV30	TRBJ1-1	CAWRYGTGTTEAFF
TRBV18	TRBJ1-2	CASSPETYNYGYTF
TRBV19	TRBJ2-1	CASSMASGSYNEQFF
TRBV28	TRBJ1-1	CASSSKQGGNTEAFF
TRBV20-1	TRBJ1-1	CSAREGIEAFF
TRBV18	TRBJ1-6	CASSPYQGDNSPLHF
TRBV4-3	TRBJ2-7	CASSQDPVREQYF
TRBV19	TRBJ2-1	CASSIAGGANNEQFF
TRBV19	TRBJ1-5	CASIKEHGRSNQPQHF
TRBV10-3	TRBJ2-1	CAISWEGTYNEQFF
TRBV7-6	TRBJ1-1	CASSLGFEAFF
TRBV5-1	TRBJ1-5	CASSFFLGQPQHF
TRBV28	TRBJ2-2	CASSRRTSGNGELFF
TRBV27	TRBJ2-1	CASSLSSGDHSYNEQFF
TRBV2	TRBJ2-2	CASSVISNTGELFF
TRBV5-6	TRBJ2-2	CASSFKSVGGPLEELFF
TRBV29-1	TRBJ2-6	CSGGISGANVLTF
TRBV6-5	TRBJ1-4	CASGSDREGEKLFF
TRBV7-2	TRBJ2-5	CASSFTTGEETQYF
TRBV2	TRBJ1-4	CASSDRESSTNEKLFF
TRBV12-1	TRBJ2-2	CASSRNTQPDRRRNTGELFF